What follows are 14 T cell receptor beta chains derived from one specimen sequenced in a study of blood T cells in healthy people across ages. With a J-beta primer mix and a sample-barcoded 5' primer, a second PCR ran 7 to 11 cycles. Via MiXCR, TCRdb re-called the 5' RACE reads, giving one row per CDR3 protein. The table includes hundreds of thousands of distinct CDR3 sequences, 56% detected once. The sequenced material came from blood. Receptors originate from a middle-aged man in good health.

The CDR3 coding sequence is TGTGCCAGCACCCTAGCGGGGGGGCTATTCCCACAAGAGACCCAGTACTTC. Amino acids: CASTLAGGLFPQETQYF. The chain uses TRBV28 and TRBJ2-4; TRBD2 matches at 12 bases. The DNA end is more similar to TRBJ2-5, so the J call may be wrong. The CDR3 runs 17 residues. Germline CDR1 reads MDHEN; CDR2 reads SYDVKM.

The chain carries TRBV4-3 and TRBJ2-5, with D perhaps being TRBD1 or TRBD2 (7 bases each). Deletions cut 0 bases from V and 11 bases from J, with 22 bases between. This CDR3 region has 16 residues. Germline CDR1 and CDR2: LGHNA and YSLEER. CDR3 region: CASSQDRAGGGEEQYF. For the CDR3, the DNA is TGCGCCAGCAGCCAAGATAGAGCAGGGGGGGGAGAAGAGCAGTACTTC.

This clonotype was recorded only once. The rearrangement joins TRBV6-2 or TRBV6-3 to TRBJ2-3, with TRBD1 as a possible D gene (5 bases). Germline V lookup: CDR1 MNHEY, CDR2 SVGEGT. V was pared by 6 bases and J by 6 bases, with 13 bases between. The CDR3 has 13 amino acids. CDR3 protein: CASRSQGPDTQYF. CDR3 DNA: TGTGCCAGCAGGTCCCAGGGTCCCGATACGCAGTATTTT.

This clonotype appeared a few times. The DNA for the CDR3 is TGTGCCAGCAGCTTAGGGACATTGGACGAGCAGTACTTC. Its translation: CASSLGTLDEQYF. This chain uses TRBV7-7 with TRBJ2-5; the D gene is possibly TRBD1 (5 bases). TRBJ2-7 matches the DNA end more closely, so the J call is doubtful. This CDR3 has 13 amino acids. Looked up from germline, CDR1 is SSHAT and CDR2 is FNYEAQ (reference sequence).

This clonotype was seen only a few times. The J gene is TRBJ1-2, the V gene TRBV20-1; D is perhaps TRBD1 (5 bases). The V and J ends lost 1 base and 6 bases respectively, with 15 bases between them. Germline CDR1 and CDR2: DFQATT and SNEGSKA (reference sequence). This CDR3 comprises 14 residues. The DNA for the CDR3 is TGCAGTGCTAGAGCTGGGGCGGAAAGCGATGGCTACACCTTC. The encoded protein is CSARAGAESDGYTF.

This clonotype was seen a few times. The rearrangement links TRBV29-1 to TRBJ1-2, with a possible D match to TRBD1 (6 bases). This CDR3 spans 12 amino acids. In germline, CDR1 is SQVTM, CDR2 ANQGSEA. Trimming took off 7 bases at V and 11 bases at J, with 20 bases between the two ends. CDR3: CSAIRDISGYTF. The DNA of the CDR3 is TGCAGCGCGATCCGGGACATCTCAGGGTACACCTTC.

Only a few counts were recorded for this clonotype. This rearrangement joins TRBV28 to TRBJ1-4; a possible D gene is TRBD1 (5 bases). Germline V gene lookup returns CDR1 MDHEN and CDR2 SYDVKM. CDR3 length: 13 amino acids. Trimming took 7 bases from V and 5 from J, leaving 11 bases between them. The CDR3, as DNA: TGTGCCAGCATGGGGACTCACAATGAAAAACTGTTTTTT. Residues: CASMGTHNEKLFF.

V usage is TRBV20-1 and J usage is TRBJ2-4; TRBD2 matches 8 bases. The CDR3 is 15 amino acids. CDR1 and CDR2 from the germline V gene are DFQATT and SNEGSKA (reference sequence). The ends lost 6 bases at V and 5 bases at J; junction bases unmatched: 12. The CDR3 loop reads CSAVAGPPRENIQYF. As DNA, the CDR3 is TGCAGTGCCGTAGCGGGGCCTCCCAGGGAAAACATTCAGTACTTC.

The chain recombines TRBV18 with TRBJ2-5; possible D gene TRBD1, 5 bases. The CDR3 consists of 15 residues. The germline gives CDR1 KGHSH, CDR2 LQKENI. V lost 1 base, J lost 2 bases, and 11 bases lay in between. CDR3: CASSPHDRVQETQYF. Here the CDR3 DNA reads TGTGCCAGCTCACCACATGACAGAGTTCAAGAGACCCAGTACTTC. Drawing the rest from reference TRBV18 and TRBJ2-5, the complete variable domain is NAGVMQNPRHLVRRRGQEARLRCSPMKGHSHVYWYRQLPEEGLKFMVYLQKENIIDESGMPKERFSAEFPKEGPSILRIQQVVRGDSAAYFCASSPHDRVQETQYFGPGTRLLVL.

This clonotype was counted only a few times. The V call is TRBV7-2, the J call TRBJ2-1; 10 bases are shared with TRBD2. The CDR3 has 15 residues. The germline V gene has CDR1 SGHTA and CDR2 FQGNSA. After removal of 1 base from V and 13 bases from J, the junction contained 10 bases not matched to a gene. CDR3 bases: TGTGCCAGCAGCTTAGAGGGGACGTTAGCGGGAGGACAGTTCTTC. Amino acids: CASSLEGTLAGGQFF.

In its sample, this clonotype was seen a few times. This chain joins TRBV5-6 and TRBJ2-5, with 11 bases aligning to TRBD2. Gene TRBJ2-7 matches the end of the DNA better, so the J call may be wrong. CDR1 is SGHDT, CDR2 YYEEEE, per germline. The CDR3 covers 14 residues. In nucleotides, the CDR3 is TGTGCCAGCGCTAGCGGGAGGAAATTTTACGAGCAGTACTTC. Translation: CASASGRKFYEQYF.

This chain connects TRBV10-3 to TRBJ1-2; D not resolved. Germline V gene lookup returns CDR1 ENHRY and CDR2 SYGVKD. V lost 3 bases and J 0 bases, leaving 14 bases between the germline ends. This CDR3 is 16 amino acids long. Here the CDR3 reads CAISDLRQSTNYGYTF. CDR3 DNA sequence: TGTGCCATCAGTGATTTAAGGCAGAGCACTAACTATGGCTACACCTTC.

J is TRBJ2-7 and V is TRBV20-1; no definite D call. The CDR3 extends over 14 amino acids. Per germline, CDR1 DFQATT and CDR2 SNEGSKA (reference sequence). This CDR3 reads CRALLRRTLYEQYF. CDR3 bases: TGCAGGGCCCTCCTTAGGCGCACTTTATACGAGCAGTACTTC.

This clonotype was detected once. The V and J genes are TRBV9 and TRBJ2-1; 9 bases fit TRBD1. The CDR3 loop spans 15 amino acids. V trimming: 5 bases; J trimming: 4 bases; junction bases outside the gene matches: 7. The germline V gene has CDR1 SGDLS and CDR2 YYNGEE. CDR3 nucleotides: TGTGCCAGCAGTAATACAGGGGGCATATACAATGAGCAGTTCTTC. It encodes CASSNTGGIYNEQFF.